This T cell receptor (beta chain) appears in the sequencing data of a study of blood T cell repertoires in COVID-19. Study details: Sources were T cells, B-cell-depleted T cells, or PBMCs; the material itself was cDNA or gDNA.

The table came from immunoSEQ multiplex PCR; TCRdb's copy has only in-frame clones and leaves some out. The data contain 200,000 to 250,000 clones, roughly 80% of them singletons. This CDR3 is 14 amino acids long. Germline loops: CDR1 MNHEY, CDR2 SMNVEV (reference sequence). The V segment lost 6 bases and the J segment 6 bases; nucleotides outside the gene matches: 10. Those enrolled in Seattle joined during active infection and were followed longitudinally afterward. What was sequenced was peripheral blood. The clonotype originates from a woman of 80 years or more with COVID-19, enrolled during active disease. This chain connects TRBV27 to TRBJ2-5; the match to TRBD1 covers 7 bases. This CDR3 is CASRNTGAGKTQYF. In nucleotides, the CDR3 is TGTGCCAGCAGGAACACAGGGGCTGGAAAGACCCAGTACTTC.